This entry describes one TCR beta chain. Its antigen is as yet unknown. The entry originates in a study of shared clonotypes between healthy human individuals. Study-wide background: Participating donors consisted of two women and a few men aged 18 to 49. Study conclusions and caveats: Larger estimated richness was generally recorded for naive subsets relative to memory subsets. The four-donor shared clonotypes exceeded non-shared clonotypes in generation probability, with non-shared ones scoring lower.

Generated by immunoSEQ multiplex PCR, the TCRdb table keeps only in-frame clones and is missing some. The repertoire holds approximately 1.5 million clones, with 98% as singletons. The CDR3 is made up of 15 amino acids. CDR1 is SGHRS and CDR2 is YFSETQ in the germline V gene. Trimming removed 8 bases from V and 0 bases from J, with 14 bases in between. Sequencing was carried out using naive CD4+ T cells sorted from blood. The subset was: CD45RA+ positively selected. The chain employs TRBV5-1 and TRBJ2-2, with a tentative D call TRBD1 (6 bases). The sequence derives from a man aged 30 to 45 in good health. The CDR3 loop is CASRTTGSNTGELFF. In nucleotides, the CDR3 is TGCGCCAGTAGAACGACAGGATCGAACACCGGGGAGCTGTTTTTT.